These T cell receptor beta chains were read from a single sample in a study of cytomegalovirus exposure and HLA in healthy donors. Assay used: immunoSEQ multiplex PCR; TCRdb lists only in-frame clones, some missing. The table has about 130,000 clones, about 80% seen once. The sample taken for sequencing was PBMCs. The receptors were gathered from a man aged 35-49 years in good health and CMV-seropositive. The CDR3 runs from the conserved cysteine through the conserved F or W. A D gene is named only where the DNA matches it firmly. Expanded clones get a size class; other rows say once, few or many, or leave the size out.

d_gene: .
j_gene: TRBJ1-2
abundance: .
v_gene: TRBV11-2
CDR3aa: CASSPGRRTTF
CDR3nt: TGTGCCAGCAGCCCCGGACGGAGGACGACCTTC

d_gene: TRBD1
j_gene: TRBJ1-1
abundance: .
v_gene: TRBV19
CDR3aa: CASSKGRGLDTEAFF
CDR3nt: TGTGCCAGTAGTAAGGGAAGGGGGCTGGACACTGAAGCTTTCTTT

d_gene: TRBD2
j_gene: TRBJ2-7
abundance: .
v_gene: TRBV7-6
CDR3aa: CASSLRVGSGSAPIEQYF
CDR3nt: TGTGCCAGCAGCTTAAGGGTCGGAAGCGGGAGCGCCCCAATCGAGCAGTACTTC

d_gene: .
j_gene: TRBJ2-1
abundance: few
v_gene: TRBV30
CDR3aa: CAWTGSSYNEQFF
CDR3nt: TGTGCCTGGACAGGAAGCTCCTACAATGAGCAGTTCTTC

d_gene: TRBD1
j_gene: TRBJ1-6
abundance: .
v_gene: TRBV6-1
CDR3aa: CASSGRQGGNSPLHF
CDR3nt: TGTGCCAGCAGTGGACGACAGGGGGGAAATTCACCCCTCCACTTT

d_gene: .
j_gene: TRBJ1-2
abundance: .
v_gene: TRBV19
CDR3aa: CASGSREDPNYGYTF
CDR3nt: TGTGCCAGCGGGAGCAGGGAGGACCCTAACTATGGCTACACCTTC

d_gene: TRBD1
j_gene: TRBJ1-6
abundance: .
v_gene: TRBV6-1
CDR3aa: CAGTRGSSYNSPLHF
CDR3nt: TGTGCCGGAACCAGGGGGAGCTCCTATAATTCACCCCTCCACTTT

d_gene: TRBD1
j_gene: TRBJ1-2
abundance: .
v_gene: TRBV28
CDR3aa: CASSLSTGGQTGGYTF
CDR3nt: TGTGCCAGCAGTCTATCGACAGGGGGCCAAACGGGTGGCTACACCTTC

d_gene: TRBD2
j_gene: TRBJ2-1
abundance: .
v_gene: TRBV6-6
CDR3aa: CAGPTSAYNEQFF
CDR3nt: TGTGCCGGACCGACTAGCGCTTACAATGAGCAGTTCTTC

d_gene: TRBD2
j_gene: TRBJ2-7
abundance: .
v_gene: TRBV5-1
CDR3aa: CASSTGGREGSYEQYF
CDR3nt: TGCGCCAGCAGCACAGGAGGGCGGGAGGGCTCCTACGAGCAGTACTTC

d_gene: TRBD1
j_gene: TRBJ1-1
abundance: once
v_gene: TRBV5-1
CDR3aa: CASSKTGNAEAFF
CDR3nt: TGCGCCAGCAGTAAGACAGGGAACGCTGAAGCTTTCTTT

d_gene: TRBD2
j_gene: TRBJ2-2
abundance: .
v_gene: TRBV27
CDR3aa: CATSGTSVANTGELFF
CDR3nt: TGTGCCACCTCCGGGACTAGCGTAGCGAACACCGGGGAGCTGTTTTTT

d_gene: TRBD1
j_gene: TRBJ1-4
abundance: .
v_gene: TRBV7-9
CDR3aa: CASSLVPGTGFEKLFF
CDR3nt: TGTGCCAGCAGCTTAGTCCCCGGGACAGGGTTTGAAAAACTGTTTTTT

d_gene: TRBD2
j_gene: TRBJ2-5
abundance: .
v_gene: TRBV10-3
CDR3aa: CAISPFGGERELARYF
CDR3nt: TGTGCCATCAGTCCCTTTGGGGGGGAGCGGGAGTTGGCGAGGTACTTC

d_gene: .
j_gene: TRBJ2-7
abundance: .
v_gene: TRBV7-8
CDR3aa: CASSDSGIQPYEQYF
CDR3nt: TGTGCCAGCAGCGATTCCGGGATACAACCCTACGAGCAGTACTTC

d_gene: TRBD1
j_gene: TRBJ1-5
abundance: .
v_gene: TRBV18
CDR3aa: CASSPPETGGQPQHF
CDR3nt: TGTGCCAGCTCACCACCGGAAACAGGGGGTCAGCCCCAGCATTTT

d_gene: .
j_gene: TRBJ2-4
abundance: .
v_gene: TRBV2
CDR3aa: CASSELRGPGKNIQYF
CDR3nt: TGTGCCAGCAGTGAGTTGCGAGGCCCTGGGAAAAACATTCAGTACTTC

d_gene: .
j_gene: TRBJ2-4
abundance: .
v_gene: TRBV5-6
CDR3aa: CASSLVGVLENIQYF
CDR3nt: TGTGCCAGCAGCTTGGTAGGGGTGCTCGAAAACATTCAGTACTTC

d_gene: .
j_gene: TRBJ2-1
abundance: .
v_gene: TRBV5-7
CDR3aa: CASSLDGSEDEQFF
CDR3nt: TGTGCCAGCAGCTTGGATGGTAGCGAGGATGAGCAGTTCTTC

d_gene: TRBD1
j_gene: TRBJ2-7
abundance: .
v_gene: TRBV29-1
CDR3aa: CSVVGQGAHEQYF
CDR3nt: TGCAGCGTTGTTGGACAGGGGGCCCACGAGCAGTACTTC

d_gene: TRBD1
j_gene: TRBJ2-7
abundance: .
v_gene: TRBV28
CDR3aa: CASSSPGTGKSHEQYF
CDR3nt: TGTGCCAGCAGTTCCCCCGGGACAGGGAAGAGTCACGAGCAGTACTTC

d_gene: .
j_gene: TRBJ2-1
abundance: .
v_gene: TRBV6-1
CDR3aa: CASSLVHNEQFF
CDR3nt: TGTGCCAGCAGTCTAGTCCACAATGAGCAGTTCTTC

d_gene: .
j_gene: TRBJ2-7
abundance: .
v_gene: TRBV19
CDR3aa: CASSILQRAGSSYEQYF
CDR3nt: TGTGCCAGTAGTATCCTCCAGCGGGCCGGGAGCTCCTACGAGCAGTACTTC

d_gene: TRBD2
j_gene: TRBJ2-5
abundance: .
v_gene: TRBV5-1
CDR3aa: CASSLEMGGGQYF
CDR3nt: TGCGCCAGCAGCTTGGAGATGGGGGGGGGCCAGTACTTC

d_gene: .
j_gene: TRBJ1-4
abundance: .
v_gene: TRBV11-2
CDR3aa: CASSLQPGVNEKLFF
CDR3nt: TGTGCCAGCAGCCTCCAACCGGGGGTTAATGAAAAACTGTTTTTT

d_gene: TRBD2
j_gene: TRBJ2-1
abundance: once
v_gene: TRBV2
CDR3aa: CASSEARLAGEQFF
CDR3nt: TGTGCCAGCAGTGAAGCGCGGCTAGCGGGGGAGCAGTTCTTC

d_gene: .
j_gene: TRBJ1-3
abundance: few
v_gene: TRBV10-3
CDR3aa: CAILTESGNTIYF
CDR3nt: TGTGCCATCCTTACAGAGTCTGGAAACACCATATATTTT

d_gene: TRBD2
j_gene: TRBJ2-7
abundance: .
v_gene: TRBV11-3
CDR3aa: CASSSGTSGSQDEQYF
CDR3nt: TGTGCCAGCAGCTCCGGGACTAGCGGTTCCCAGGACGAGCAGTACTTC

d_gene: TRBD1
j_gene: TRBJ2-1
abundance: .
v_gene: TRBV5-1
CDR3aa: CASSLDGQGDIFLF
CDR3nt: TGCGCCAGCAGCTTGGATGGGCAGGGGGATATATTTCTCTTC

d_gene: .
j_gene: TRBJ2-7
abundance: .
v_gene: TRBV18
CDR3aa: CASSSPGLTYEQYF
CDR3nt: TGTGCCAGCTCATCCCCGGGACTTACCTACGAGCAGTACTTC

d_gene: .
j_gene: TRBJ2-5
abundance: .
v_gene: TRBV7-9
CDR3aa: CASSQTTGQETQYF
CDR3nt: TGTGCCAGCAGCCAAACCACAGGACAAGAGACCCAGTACTTC

d_gene: .
j_gene: TRBJ1-1
abundance: .
v_gene: TRBV30
CDR3aa: CAWSPGRQNTEAFF
CDR3nt: TGTGCCTGGAGTCCTGGGCGACAGAACACTGAAGCTTTCTTT

d_gene: TRBD2
j_gene: TRBJ2-5
abundance: .
v_gene: TRBV2
CDR3aa: CASGLAWETQYF
CDR3nt: TGTGCCAGCGGACTAGCGTGGGAGACCCAGTACTTC

d_gene: .
j_gene: TRBJ2-7
abundance: .
v_gene: TRBV19
CDR3aa: CASSMGGASSYEQYF
CDR3nt: TGTGCCAGTAGTATGGGTGGAGCAAGCTCCTACGAGCAGTACTTC

d_gene: .
j_gene: TRBJ2-1
abundance: .
v_gene: TRBV5-1
CDR3aa: CASSLDSASLTVYNEQFF
CDR3nt: TGCGCCAGCAGCTTGGATAGTGCATCGCTGACTGTGTACAATGAGCAGTTCTTC

d_gene: .
j_gene: TRBJ2-1
abundance: once
v_gene: TRBV5-4
CDR3aa: CASSLDVQGSYNEQFF
CDR3nt: TGTGCCAGCAGCTTGGATGTGCAGGGCTCCTACAATGAGCAGTTCTTC